Sequencing of this TCR beta chain was carried out in a study of blood T cell repertoires in COVID-19. Sequencing used immunoSEQ multiplex PCR; TCRdb keeps in-frame clones, though not all of them. Among over 250,000 clones, roughly 77% were seen once, and the ten largest hold 3% to 3.5%. The V gene lost 6 bases and the J gene lost 3 bases, with 15 bases spanning the gap. The germline CDR1 and CDR2 sequences are SEHNR and FQNEAQ (reference sequence). CDR3 length equals 15 residues. The TCR sequence derives from an elderly woman with acute or convalescent COVID-19. The sequenced material came from peripheral blood. This rearrangement joins TRBV7-9 to TRBJ1-3; weak D call: TRBD1 (6 bases). CDR3 loop: CASSRGQLIGNTIYF. CDR3 DNA sequence: TGTGCCAGCAGTAGAGGACAGTTAATTGGAAACACCATATATTTT.